This entry lists 9 T cell receptor beta chains sequenced from one sample in a study of cytomegalovirus exposure and HLA in healthy donors. Primers: 60 Vbeta forward and 13 Jbeta reverse. Generated by immunoSEQ multiplex PCR, the TCRdb table keeps only in-frame clones and is missing some. The sample shows approximately 140,000 clones, approximately 82% of them seen only once. The sequenced sample consisted of PBMCs. Source of these receptors: a woman in her thirties or forties in good health and CMV-seronegative.

This chain connects TRBV20-1 to TRBJ2-7, with 10 bases that match TRBD2. CDR3 length: 10 amino acids. The V gene's germline CDR1 is DFQATT and CDR2 SNEGSKA (reference sequence). V lost 6 bases, J lost 10 bases, and 3 bases stayed unmatched. Here the CDR3 DNA reads TGCAGTGCAAAGCGGGAGGGCCAGTACTTC. It translates to CSAKREGQYF.

The chain carries TRBV19 and TRBJ1-5; 8 bases line up with TRBD1. The CDR3 has 13 residues. Germline V gene data show CDR1 as LNHDA and CDR2 as SQIVND (reference sequence). With 7 bases clipped from V and 7 bases from J, the junction kept 6 bases outside the gene matches. CDR3 in DNA: TGTGCCAGTACCGCACAGGGGGGGCAGCCCCAGCATTTT. Its translation: CASTAQGGQPQHF.

V usage is TRBV5-4 and J usage is TRBJ1-2; D possibly corresponds to TRBD1 (5 bases). Trimming left V 2 bases short and J 8 bases short, with 22 bases between. The CDR3 extends over 16 amino acids. The germline V gene has CDR1 SGHNT and CDR2 YYREEE (reference sequence). CDR3: CASSFSGGTVPFGYTF. The CDR3 region has the DNA TGTGCCAGCAGCTTTAGTGGCGGGACCGTACCGTTCGGCTACACCTTC. The full variable domain, completed using reference TRBV5-4 and TRBJ1-2, is ETGVTQSPTHLIKTRGQQVTLRCSSQSGHNTVSWYQQALGQGPQFIFQYYREEENGRGNFPPRFSGLQFPNYSSELNVNALELDDSALYLCASSFSGGTVPFGYTFGSGTRLTVV.

The chain uses TRBV29-1 and TRBJ2-1; 9 bases are shared with TRBD2. The CDR3 is made up of 16 amino acids. V gave up 3 bases and J gave up 4 bases; unmatched junction bases: 10. Germline-derived CDR1 and CDR2 are SQVTM and ANQGSEA. CDR3 DNA sequence: TGCAGCGTTGAGGTCAATACAGCGGGAGGATACAATGAGCAGTTCTTC. It specifies CSVEVNTAGGYNEQFF.

With respect to this clone: The conserved final phenylalanine or tryptophan is absent from the CDR3, which likely points to a read error. The chain is built from TRBV7-2 and TRBJ2-7; 7 nucleotides match TRBD1. The ends lost 4 bases at V and 4 bases at J; junction bases unmatched: 4. The CDR3 length is 13 residues. Germline V gene sequence: CDR1 SGHTA, CDR2 FQGNSA. CDR3 protein: CASSSSQGYEQYL. CDR3 coding DNA: TGTGCCAGCAGCTCCTCACAGGGGTACGAGCAGTACCTC.

The chain couples TRBV10-2 to TRBJ2-5; 7 bases agree with TRBD2. The CDR3 contains 15 residues. The germline CDR1 and CDR2 sequences are WSHSY and SAAADI. The V segment lost 2 bases and the J segment 3 bases; nucleotides outside the gene matches: 6. The CDR3: CASSERRGGEETQYF. Written as DNA, the CDR3 is TGCGCCAGCAGTGAGAGGAGGGGAGGGGAAGAGACCCAGTACTTC.

J is TRBJ1-3 and V is TRBV6-6; the match to TRBD1 covers 8 bases. This CDR3 has 16 amino acids. V was pared by 6 bases and J by 6 bases, with 13 bases of the junction left unmatched. Germline values: CDR1 MNHNY, CDR2 SVGAGI (reference sequence). CDR3 in DNA: TGTGCCAGCAGCGTTTCTTTGGGACAGGTGGCAAACACCATATATTTT. It specifies CASSVSLGQVANTIYF.

The rearrangement uses TRBV7-2 and TRBJ2-7; 8 bases are a match to TRBD2. V shed 5 bases, J shed 0 bases, and the junction held 6 bases outside the gene matches. Per the germline V gene, CDR1 is SGHTA and CDR2 is FQGNSA. The CDR3 contains 15 residues. DNA for the CDR3: TGTGCCAGCAGCCCCTCCGGGACTAGCTCCTACGAGCAGTACTTC. Residues: CASSPSGTSSYEQYF.

The chain combines TRBV10-3 with TRBJ2-1; 9 bases agree with TRBD1. The germline gives CDR1 ENHRY, CDR2 SYGVKD. This CDR3 is 13 amino acids long. J was trimmed by 6 bases and V by 6 bases; bases with no gene match: 3. DNA for the CDR3: TGTGCCATCAGGGGGACAGGGTTCAATGAGCAGTTCTTC. Encoded protein: CAIRGTGFNEQFF.